This T cell receptor (beta chain) is drawn from a study of beta chain features in type 1 diabetes. The study, taken as a whole, reports: Over-representation of high TCR-expressing cells was a possible consequence of cDNA sequencing. Among all four CD4+ subsets, Type 1 diabetes patients had TCRB CDR3s that were moderately but significantly shorter.

Details on this clone: Its antigen is unidentified.

Expressed TCRB transcripts were sequenced because the entire RNA isolate underwent reverse transcription. The table came from immunoSEQ multiplex PCR; TCRdb's copy has only in-frame clones and leaves some out. In the table there are almost 350,000 clones, around 9.3% of which are singletons. Purity exceeding 98% was reached by all sorted populations. Germline assignment: CDR1 SEHNR and CDR2 FQNEAQ (reference sequence). The CDR3 sequence is 13 residues long. V shed 7 bases and J shed 2 bases, with 10 bases lying between them. The clonotype was recovered from a man aged 25 to 40 with type 1 diabetes. V usage is TRBV7-9 and J usage is TRBJ2-3, with no clear D. Sequenced input: central memory CD4+ T cells from blood. The CDR3 nucleotides read TGTGCCAGCACTCTGGCGGCCACAGATACGCAGTATTTT. Amino acid sequence: CASTLAATDTQYF.